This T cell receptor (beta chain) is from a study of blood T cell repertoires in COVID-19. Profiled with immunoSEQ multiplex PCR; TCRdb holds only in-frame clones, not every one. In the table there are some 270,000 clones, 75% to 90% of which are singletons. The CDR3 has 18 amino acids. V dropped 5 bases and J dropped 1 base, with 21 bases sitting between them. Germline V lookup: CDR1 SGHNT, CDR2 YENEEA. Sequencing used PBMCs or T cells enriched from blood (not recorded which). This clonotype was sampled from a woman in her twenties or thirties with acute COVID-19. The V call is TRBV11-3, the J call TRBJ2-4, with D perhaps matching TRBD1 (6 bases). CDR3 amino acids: CASSHREPIGQAKNIQYF. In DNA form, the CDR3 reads TGTGCCAGCAGCCACAGGGAACCAATCGGCCAGGCCAAAAACATTCAGTACTTC.